Listed below are T cell receptor beta chains from one sample, sequenced in a study of T cell repertoires in cytomegalovirus infection. From the reads, TCRdb called clonotypes with MiXCR, one entry per CDR3 protein. The sample holds a few hundred thousand distinct CDR3 sequences, about a sixth seen once. The specimen sequenced was CD8+ T cells from PBMCs. Receptor source: a human donor in good health (CMV status not recorded). Some clones in this sample may be carry-over from other donors' samples. Each CDR3 is given with its conserved first and last residue. D genes are given only for firm matches. Some rows mark clone size as missing; the rest say once, few, many or name a class of expanded clone.

clone_size j_call v_call d_call cdr3_nt cdr3_aa
- TRBJ1-2 TRBV6-2/TRBV6-3 - TGTGCCAGCAGTTACCCATTCCCGGGAGATGGCTACACCTTC CASSYPFPGDGYTF
many TRBJ2-7 TRBV7-8 - TGTGCCAGCAGCTTCCCCGGGGTTGTCAACGAGCAGTACTTC CASSFPGVVNEQYF
- TRBJ2-5 TRBV4-2 TRBD1 TGTGCCAGCAGCCAATCAGGCGGCAGGGGGATTGGAGAGACCCAGTACTTC CASSQSGGRGIGETQYF
- TRBJ2-1 TRBV6-2/TRBV6-3 - TGTGCCAGCAGTTACTCGAGGGGCGGGGTCTACAATGAGCAGTTCTTC CASSYSRGGVYNEQFF
few TRBJ2-1 TRBV7-8 TRBD2 TGTGCCAGCAGCTTAGATGGCGGGGGGCTTGAGCAGTTCTTC CASSLDGGGLEQFF
few TRBJ2-7 TRBV11-2 - TGTGCCAGCAGCCCAAAGCCCCGGGACTTGTCCTACGAGCAGTACTTC CASSPKPRDLSYEQYF
medium-sized TRBJ1-1 TRBV28 - TGTGCCAGCAGTTTAGAAGAGGCAGGCAAGATGAACACTGAAGCTTTCTTT CASSLEEAGKMNTEAFF
few TRBJ2-7 TRBV28 TRBD1 TGTGCCAGCAGTTTTATGAATCCGAGACAGGGGTTCTCCTACGAGCAGTACTTC CASSFMNPRQGFSYEQYF
many TRBJ2-3 TRBV7-8 - TGTGCCAGCAGCTTAATCGGAGATACGCAGTATTTT CASSLIGDTQYF
few TRBJ2-5 TRBV7-9 TRBD1 TGTGCCAGCAGCGGGCGGACAGGGGACCGGGAGACCCAGTACTTC CASSGRTGDRETQYF
few TRBJ2-1 TRBV14 - TGTGCCAGCAGCCAATATAGGGGTGTCCTCAATGAGCAGTTCTTC CASSQYRGVLNEQFF
many TRBJ2-1 TRBV7-2 TRBD2 TGTGCCAGCAGGGATCAGCGGGGGCCCTCCTCCTACAATGAGCAGTTCTTC CASRDQRGPSSYNEQFF
few TRBJ2-7 TRBV20-1 - TGCAGTGCTTTACAGGTCCCCGAGCAGTACTTC CSALQVPEQYF
few TRBJ2-7 TRBV7-9 TRBD1 TGTGCCAGCAGCTTAGAGGGTTGGGGACAGGGGGCCAACGAGCAGTACTTC CASSLEGWGQGANEQYF
once TRBJ1-2 TRBV12-3/TRBV12-4 - TGTGCCAGCAGTCCGGACCTTGACTTCTATGGCTACACCTTC CASSPDLDFYGYTF
few TRBJ2-5 TRBV6-5 - TGTGCCAGCAGTTACTCGATGGAAAGGGGCGACCGGACACGGAAGACCCAGTACTTC CASSYSMERGDRTRKTQYF
- TRBJ2-3 TRBV11-1 - TGTGCCAGCAGCACGGACTGGTGGAGCACAGATACGCAGTATTTT CASSTDWWSTDTQYF
many TRBJ1-4 TRBV20-1 - TGCAGTGCTAGCGACAGTCCCCCTTATGAAAAACTGTTTTTT CSASDSPPYEKLFF
- TRBJ1-6 TRBV20-1 TRBD1 TGCAGTGCTAGACCGACCCGGGACAGGGGGAATTCACCCCTCCACTTT CSARPTRDRGNSPLHF
- TRBJ2-7 TRBV29-1 TRBD1 TGCAGCGTTAGGACAGGTTACGAGCAGTACTTT CSVRTGYEQYF
- TRBJ1-1 TRBV12-3/TRBV12-4 - TGTGCCAGCAGAGACGCGTACGGGACAAGAGCTTTCTTT CASRDAYGTRAFF
many TRBJ1-1 TRBV7-6 - TGTGCCAGCAGCCAGACAGGCAAGAACACTGAAGCTTTCTTT CASSQTGKNTEAFF
- TRBJ2-7 TRBV6-6 - TGTGCCAGCAGCTCGGGACACCTGAGCTCCTACGAGCAGTACTTC CASSSGHLSSYEQYF
- TRBJ1-6 TRBV28 - TGTGCCAGCAGTCCCGGGGGGGAAGGTTCACCCCTCCACTTT CASSPGGEGSPLHF
many TRBJ2-2 TRBV19 - TGTGCCTGCCTCGGGTACACCGGGGAGCTGTTTTTT CACLGYTGELFF
many TRBJ1-2 TRBV7-2 - TGTGCCAGCAGCTTTTCCCCCCCGGTCGCCAGACAGAACTACCTTGGCTACACCTTC CASSFSPPVARQNYLGYTF
few TRBJ1-5 TRBV5-6 - TGTGCCAGCAGCTTGGCAACAGGGATGAGTCAGCCCCAGCATTTT CASSLATGMSQPQHF
few TRBJ2-1 TRBV20-1 - TGCAGTGCTAGGGAGACAGGATACTACAATGAGCAGTTCTTC CSARETGYYNEQFF
- TRBJ2-7 TRBV6-2/TRBV6-3 - TGTGCCAGCAGTTTGGGGGACGGAGCCTACGAGCAGTACTTC CASSLGDGAYEQYF
- TRBJ1-2 TRBV20-1 - TGCAGTGCTAGAGATAAGACTAACTATGGCTACACCTTC CSARDKTNYGYTF
- TRBJ2-7 TRBV20-1 TRBD1 TGCAGTGCTAGGCCGGGACAGGTCTACGAGCAGTACTTC CSARPGQVYEQYF
many TRBJ2-5 TRBV7-8 - TGTGCCAGCAGCTCAGGAGATCTGGGCGGCGAGACCCAGTACTTC CASSSGDLGGETQYF
few TRBJ2-5 TRBV12-3/TRBV12-4 TRBD2 TGTGCCAGCAGTTTTGGACTAGCGGTGACCCAAGAGACCCAGTACTTC CASSFGLAVTQETQYF
many TRBJ2-3 TRBV7-3 - TGTGCCAGCAGCACCCAGGACAGCTCCACAGATACGCAGTATTTT CASSTQDSSTDTQYF
many TRBJ2-7 TRBV7-6 TRBD2 TGTGCCAGCAGCCTCAACCTAGCGGGGAGCTTCTACGAGCAGTACTTC CASSLNLAGSFYEQYF
- TRBJ2-1 TRBV13 - TGTGCCAGCAGCTCCGAGGCTGAGCAGTTCTTC CASSSEAEQFF
- TRBJ2-3 TRBV27 - TGTGCCAGCAGGCCCTCTTGGGGCAGGGGCACAGATACGCAGTATTTT CASRPSWGRGTDTQYF
- TRBJ2-1 TRBV4-3 - TGCGCCAGCAGCCAAGAAGGGGGAGGGCATTTCAGTGAGCAGTTCTTC CASSQEGGGHFSEQFF
many TRBJ1-1 TRBV7-2 - TGTGCCAGCAGCCGAAACGGGATCACTGAAGCTTTCTTT CASSRNGITEAFF
many TRBJ1-5 TRBV6-1 - TGTGCCAGCACCGGGGACCTGCAAAGAGCACAGCATTTT CASTGDLQRAQHF
many TRBJ1-1 TRBV7-8 - TGTGCCAGCAGCTTATCCCCCGCTTCTGAAGCTTTCTTT CASSLSPASEAFF
- TRBJ1-3 TRBV28 - TGTGCCAGCAGTTTCTCAACTGGAAACACCATATATTTT CASSFSTGNTIYF